A selection of T cell receptor beta chains follows, all from one sample in a study of T-cell reconstitution after alpha-beta-depleted transplantation in children. Each CDR3 protein is one row after TCRdb ran MiXCR on the PCR reads. This table holds around 340,000 distinct CDR3 sequences, 10% to 15% found once. This specimen was PBMCs, taken from the stem cell graft. The receptors were sampled from a human donor who donated a stem cell graft to a child with Fanconi anemia. Each CDR3 is given with its conserved first and last residue. Each record gives: D gene, V gene, J gene, clone size, CDR3 DNA, CDR3 protein. D genes are given only for firm matches. Clone size, where shown, is once, few, many, or a class for clones that have expanded.

.,TRBV7-2,TRBJ2-2,many,TGTGCCAGCAGCCCCGAGCGGGTGGGCGGGGAGCTGTTTTTT,CASSPERVGGELFF
TRBD1,TRBV7-8,TRBJ2-3,.,TGTGCCAGCAGCCTCCGGGACAGGGATACGCAGTATTTT,CASSLRDRDTQYF
.,TRBV9,TRBJ1-1,.,TGTGCCAGCAGCAGGGCTACTGAAGCTTTCTTT,CASSRATEAFF
.,TRBV7-2,TRBJ2-7,many,TGTGCCAGCAGCTTTTTGGGGCGTACGTACGAGCAGTACTTC,CASSFLGRTYEQYF
.,TRBV29-1,TRBJ2-1,.,TGCAGCGCTGGGGGGGACAGGAGGTCCCCTAATGAGCAGTTCTTC,CSAGGDRRSPNEQFF
.,TRBV5-1,TRBJ2-1,.,TGCGCCAGCAGCTGGATTGGCGGGTTTAACACGGATGAGCAGTTCTTC,CASSWIGGFNTDEQFF
.,TRBV19,TRBJ1-5,many,TGTGCCAGCAGGGATAGCAATCAGCCCCAGCATTTT,CASRDSNQPQHF
.,TRBV6-5,TRBJ2-1,many,TGTGCCAGCAGCTACCACCCGGGAGTAAATGAGCAGTTCTTC,CASSYHPGVNEQFF
.,TRBV5-1,TRBJ1-3,many,TGCGCCAGCAGCACCGGGCCTAGCTCTGGAAACACCATATATTTT,CASSTGPSSGNTIYF
.,TRBV29-1,TRBJ2-1,.,TGCAGCGTTGAAGGAGGGGTCCTCTGGAATGAGCAGTTCTTC,CSVEGGVLWNEQFF
.,TRBV28,TRBJ2-5,.,TGTGCCAGCAAGACGGGGGCCCGGGAGACCCAGTACTTC,CASKTGARETQYF
.,TRBV12-3/TRBV12-4,TRBJ2-5,many,TGTGCCAGCAGTTTACTAGGAGCAGGCCAAGAGACCCAGTACTTC,CASSLLGAGQETQYF
.,TRBV20-1,TRBJ2-3,.,TGCAGTGCTAGACTCCGACAGGGAGGTACAGATACGCAGTATTTT,CSARLRQGGTDTQYF
TRBD2,TRBV15,TRBJ2-3,few,TGTGCCACCAGCAGAGATCCCAGCGGGGGGCACACAGATACGCAGTATTTT,CATSRDPSGGHTDTQYF
.,TRBV12-3/TRBV12-4,TRBJ2-1,.,TGTGCCAGCAGTTTAGGGGGTGCGCTGTTCTTC,CASSLGGALFF
TRBD1,TRBV5-1,TRBJ1-1,few,TGCGCCAGCAGCTACCAACAGGGGGCAGAGACTGAAGCTTTCTTT,CASSYQQGAETEAFF